Presented here are 5 T cell receptor beta chains from one specimen sequenced in a study of lymphopenia after photon versus proton radiotherapy. Assay used: immunoSEQ multiplex PCR; TCRdb lists only in-frame clones, some missing. In the table there are around 150,000 clones, 88% of which are singletons. The sequencing used peripheral blood, collected from a patient treated with photon-based radiotherapy. The receptor set was obtained from a man between 50 and 59 years old with gastric cancer.

The chain carries TRBV7-2 and TRBJ2-3; D possibly corresponds to TRBD2 (6 bases). CDR1 SGHTA and CDR2 FQGNSA come from the germline V gene. This CDR3 comprises 15 residues. The V end was cut by 2 bases, the J end by 3 bases, with 12 bases between. CDR3 region: CASSLQGLPTDTQYF. DNA of the CDR3: TGTGCCAGCAGCTTACAGGGACTTCCGACAGATACGCAGTATTTT.

This chain joins TRBV9 and TRBJ1-2, with D maybe TRBD1 (6 bases). CDR3 length equals 13 residues. Trimming pared 0 bases from V and 9 bases from J, leaving 12 bases between. Germline V lookup: CDR1 SGDLS, CDR2 YYNGEE. The CDR3 bases are TGTGCCAGCAGCGTAGGGACAGAGAAACGCTACACCTTC. Translated: CASSVGTEKRYTF.

The rearrangement links TRBV7-2 to TRBJ1-5; D call uncertain. The germline CDR1 and CDR2 sequences are SGHTA and FQGNSA. Trimming cost V 1 base and J 5 bases, with 6 bases left between them. The CDR3 is made up of 13 amino acids. CDR3 amino acids: CASSLDMDQPQHF. The CDR3 bases are TGTGCCAGCAGCTTAGATATGGATCAGCCCCAGCATTTT. The whole variable domain, remainder taken from reference TRBV7-2 and TRBJ1-5, is GAGVSQSPSNKVTEKGKDVELRCDPISGHTALYWYRQSLGQGLEFLIYFQGNSAPDKSGLPSDRFSAERTGGSVSTLTIQRTQQEDSAVYLCASSLDMDQPQHFGDGTRLSIL.

V is TRBV5-4 and J is TRBJ2-3; possibly TRBD1 for D (6 bases). From germline, CDR1 is SGHNT and CDR2 YYREEE (reference sequence). V lost 2 bases to trimming and J lost 4 bases, with 11 bases between them. The CDR3 contains 14 residues. This CDR3 reads CASSLGQRPDTQYF. CDR3 coding DNA: TGTGCCAGCAGCTTAGGACAGAGGCCAGATACGCAGTATTTT.

CDR3 sequence: CASSNSAQGTGELFF. DNA for the CDR3: TGTGCCAGCAGCAATTCGGCGCAGGGAACCGGGGAGCTGTTTTTT. The V gene is TRBV7-7, the J gene TRBJ2-2, with D possibly being TRBD1 (5 bases). The germline gives CDR1 SSHAT, CDR2 FNYEAQ (reference sequence). The CDR3 is made up of 15 amino acids. V shed 5 bases and J shed 5 bases, with 15 bases lying between them.